This T cell receptor (beta chain) came from a study of tumor-infiltrating lymphocytes in oesophageal squamous cell carcinoma. This clonotype has more than one count but fewer than ten. TCRdb analysed the PCR reads with MiXCR anew, one entry per CDR3 protein. The table has 23,000 or so distinct CDR3 sequences, less than 45% seen once. Between the trimmed V and J ends, which lost 1 base and 6 bases, there was a span of 19 bases. The germline gives CDR1 DFQATT, CDR2 SNEGSKA (reference sequence). The CDR3 is 16 amino acids. The rearrangement links TRBV20-1 to TRBJ2-1; a possible D gene is TRBD2 (6 bases). This receptor was taken from a male donor with esophageal squamous cell carcinoma. The sequenced material came from esophageal tumor tissue. The CDR3 nucleotides read TGCAGTGCTAGAGCTCAGGCGGGACCCAACTTCAATGAGCAGTTCTTC. The encoded protein is CSARAQAGPNFNEQFF.